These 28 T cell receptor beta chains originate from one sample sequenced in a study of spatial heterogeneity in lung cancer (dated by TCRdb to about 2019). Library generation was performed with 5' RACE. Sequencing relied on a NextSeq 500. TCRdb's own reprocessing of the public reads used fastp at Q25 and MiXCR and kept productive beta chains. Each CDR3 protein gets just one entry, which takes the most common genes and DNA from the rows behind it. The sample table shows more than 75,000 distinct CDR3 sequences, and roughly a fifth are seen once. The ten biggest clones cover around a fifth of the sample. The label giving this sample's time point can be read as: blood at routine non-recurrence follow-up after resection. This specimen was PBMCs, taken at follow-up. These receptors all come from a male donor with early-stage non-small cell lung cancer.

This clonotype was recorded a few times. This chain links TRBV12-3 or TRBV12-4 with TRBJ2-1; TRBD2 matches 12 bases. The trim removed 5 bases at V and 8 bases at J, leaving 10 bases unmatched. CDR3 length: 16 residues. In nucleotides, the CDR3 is TGTGCCAGCAGTCACGCCTCTAGCGGGAGGGTGTATGAGCAGTTCTTC. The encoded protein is CASSHASSGRVYEQFF.

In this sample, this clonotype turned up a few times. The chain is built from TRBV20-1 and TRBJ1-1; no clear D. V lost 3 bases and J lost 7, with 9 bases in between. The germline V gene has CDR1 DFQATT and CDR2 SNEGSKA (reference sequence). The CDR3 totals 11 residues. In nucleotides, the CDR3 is TGCAGTGCTAGGGAGACGGATGAAGCTTTCTTT. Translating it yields CSARETDEAFF.

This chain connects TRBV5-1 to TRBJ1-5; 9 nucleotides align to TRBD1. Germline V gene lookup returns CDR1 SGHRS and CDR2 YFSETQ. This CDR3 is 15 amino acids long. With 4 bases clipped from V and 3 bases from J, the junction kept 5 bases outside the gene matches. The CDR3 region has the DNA TGCGCCAGCAGCCCGGGACAGGGCACCAATCAGCCCCAGCATTTT. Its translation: CASSPGQGTNQPQHF.

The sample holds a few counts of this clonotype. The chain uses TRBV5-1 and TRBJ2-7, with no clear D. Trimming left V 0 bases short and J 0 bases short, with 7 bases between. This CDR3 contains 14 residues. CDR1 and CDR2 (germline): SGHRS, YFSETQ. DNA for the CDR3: TGCGCCAGCAGCTTGGCTGGGGACTCCTACGAGCAGTACTTC. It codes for CASSLAGDSYEQYF. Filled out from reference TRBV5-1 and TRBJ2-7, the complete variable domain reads KAGVTQTPRYLIKTRGQQVTLSCSPISGHRSVSWYQQTPGQGLQFLFEYFSETQRNKGNFPGRFSGRQFSNSRSEMNVSTLELGDSALYLCASSLAGDSYEQYFGPGTRLTVT.

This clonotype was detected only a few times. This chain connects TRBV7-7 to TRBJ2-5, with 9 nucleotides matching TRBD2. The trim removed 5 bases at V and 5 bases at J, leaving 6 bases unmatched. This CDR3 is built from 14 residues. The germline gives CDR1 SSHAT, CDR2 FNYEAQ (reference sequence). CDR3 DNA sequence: TGTGCCAGCAGCCTTAGCGGGAGAGGGGAGACCCAGTACTTC. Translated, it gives CASSLSGRGETQYF.

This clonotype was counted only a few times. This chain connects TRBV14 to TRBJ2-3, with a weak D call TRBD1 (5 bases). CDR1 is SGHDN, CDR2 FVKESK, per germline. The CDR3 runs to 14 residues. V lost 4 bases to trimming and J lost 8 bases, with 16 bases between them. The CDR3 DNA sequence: TGTGCCAGCAGCCCCTCGCAGGGTGGCGGTACGCAGTATTTT. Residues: CASSPSQGGGTQYF.

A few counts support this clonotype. This CDR3 is CASSLGPPHEQYF. The CDR3 region has the DNA TGTGCCAGCAGCTTGGGGCCACCCCACGAGCAGTACTTC. J is TRBJ2-7 and V is TRBV5-4, with D hard to call. This CDR3 contains 13 residues. CDR1 SGHNT and CDR2 YYREEE come from the germline V gene (reference sequence). Trimming removed 0 bases at V and 5 bases at J, with 9 bases between.

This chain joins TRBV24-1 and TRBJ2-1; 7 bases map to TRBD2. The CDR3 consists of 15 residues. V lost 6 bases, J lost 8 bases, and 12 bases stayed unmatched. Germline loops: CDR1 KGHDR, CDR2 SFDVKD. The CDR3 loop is CATSTWGGFRDEQFF. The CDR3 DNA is TGTGCCACCAGTACTTGGGGGGGGTTTCGGGATGAGCAGTTCTTC.

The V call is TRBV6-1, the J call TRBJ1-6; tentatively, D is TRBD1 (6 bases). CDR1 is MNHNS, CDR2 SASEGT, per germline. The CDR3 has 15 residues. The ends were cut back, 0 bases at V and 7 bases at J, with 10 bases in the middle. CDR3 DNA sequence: TGTGCCAGCAGTGAAGCGCCAGGGGCAAATTCACCCCTCCACTTT. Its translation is CASSEAPGANSPLHF.

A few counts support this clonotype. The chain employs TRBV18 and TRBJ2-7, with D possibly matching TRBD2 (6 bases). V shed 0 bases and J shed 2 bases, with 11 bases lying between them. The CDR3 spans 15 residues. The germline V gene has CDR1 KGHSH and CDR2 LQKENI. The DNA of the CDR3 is TGTGCCAGCTCACCACCGCGGGGAGCGGCCTACGAGCAGTACTTC. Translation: CASSPPRGAAYEQYF.

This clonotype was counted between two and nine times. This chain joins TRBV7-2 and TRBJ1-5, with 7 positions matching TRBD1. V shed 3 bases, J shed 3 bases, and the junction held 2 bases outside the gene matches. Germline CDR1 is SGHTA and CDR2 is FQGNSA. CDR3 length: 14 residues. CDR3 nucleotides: TGTGCCAGCAGCTTGACAGGGTTCAATCAGCCCCAGCATTTT. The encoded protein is CASSLTGFNQPQHF. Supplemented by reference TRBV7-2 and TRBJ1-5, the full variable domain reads GAGVSQSPSNKVTEKGKDVELRCDPISGHTALYWYRQSLGQGLEFLIYFQGNSAPDKSGLPSDRFSAERTGGSVSTLTIQRTQQEDSAVYLCASSLTGFNQPQHFGDGTRLSIL.

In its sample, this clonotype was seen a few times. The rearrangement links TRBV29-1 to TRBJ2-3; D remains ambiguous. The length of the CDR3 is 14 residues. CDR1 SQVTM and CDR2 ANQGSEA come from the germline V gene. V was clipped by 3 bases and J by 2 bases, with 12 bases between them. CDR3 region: CSVDLSVTTDTQYF. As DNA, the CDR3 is TGCAGCGTTGATCTCTCCGTAACCACAGATACGCAGTATTTT.

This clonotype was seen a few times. The CDR3 sequence is CASSPRGTGTDTQYF. CDR3 DNA: TGTGCCAGCAGCCCTCGGGGGACGGGCACAGATACGCAGTATTTT. The chain carries TRBV7-9 and TRBJ2-3; tentatively, D is TRBD2 (6 bases). Germline CDR1 SEHNR, CDR2 FQNEAQ (reference sequence). This CDR3 spans 15 amino acids. V lost 5 bases and J lost 1, with 13 bases in between. The whole variable domain, remainder taken from reference TRBV7-9 and TRBJ2-3, is DTGVSQNPRHKITKRGQNVTFRCDPISEHNRLYWYRQTLGQGPEFLTYFQNEAQLEKSRLLSDRFSAERPKGSFSTLEIQRTEQGDSAMYLCASSPRGTGTDTQYFGPGTRLTVL.

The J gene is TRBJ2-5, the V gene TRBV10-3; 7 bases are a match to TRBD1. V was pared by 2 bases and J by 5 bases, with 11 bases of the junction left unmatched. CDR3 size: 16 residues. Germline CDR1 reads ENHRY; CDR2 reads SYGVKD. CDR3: CAISEQPRGSGETQYF. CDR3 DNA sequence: TGTGCCATCAGTGAGCAACCCAGGGGGTCTGGGGAGACCCAGTACTTC.

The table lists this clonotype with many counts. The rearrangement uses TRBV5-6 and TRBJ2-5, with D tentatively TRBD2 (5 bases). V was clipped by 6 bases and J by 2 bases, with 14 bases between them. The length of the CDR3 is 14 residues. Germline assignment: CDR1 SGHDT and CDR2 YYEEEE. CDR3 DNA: TGTGCCAGCATCCGACAAGGAGGTCAAGAGACCCAGTACTTC. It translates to CASIRQGGQETQYF.

The CDR3 region is CASSPPSGITYEQYF. DNA of the CDR3: TGTGCCAGCAGTCCCCCGTCCGGAATTACCTACGAGCAGTACTTC. The chain couples TRBV6-6 to TRBJ2-7; D uncertain. The germline gives CDR1 MNHNY, CDR2 SVGAGI (reference sequence). The CDR3 is 15 residues long. V lost 5 bases to trimming and J lost 2 bases, with 16 bases between them.

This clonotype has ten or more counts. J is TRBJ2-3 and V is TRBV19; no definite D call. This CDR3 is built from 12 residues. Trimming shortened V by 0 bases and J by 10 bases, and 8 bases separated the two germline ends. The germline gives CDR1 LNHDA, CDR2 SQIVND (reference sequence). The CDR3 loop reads CASSIEPTAQYF. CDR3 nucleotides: TGTGCCAGTAGTATAGAGCCGACCGCGCAGTATTTT. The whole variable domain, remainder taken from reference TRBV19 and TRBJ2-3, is DGGITQSPKYLFRKEGQNVTLSCEQNLNHDAMYWYRQDPGQGLRLIYYSQIVNDFQKGDIAEGYSVSREKKESFPLTVTSAQKNPTAFYLCASSIEPTAQYFGPGTRLTVL.

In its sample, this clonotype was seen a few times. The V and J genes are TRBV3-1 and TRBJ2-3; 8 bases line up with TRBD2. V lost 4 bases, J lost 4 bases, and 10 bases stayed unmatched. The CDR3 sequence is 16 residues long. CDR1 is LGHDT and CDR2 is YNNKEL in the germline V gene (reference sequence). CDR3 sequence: CASSPSYGGGSDTQYF. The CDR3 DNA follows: TGTGCCAGCAGCCCCTCATACGGGGGGGGATCAGATACGCAGTATTTT.

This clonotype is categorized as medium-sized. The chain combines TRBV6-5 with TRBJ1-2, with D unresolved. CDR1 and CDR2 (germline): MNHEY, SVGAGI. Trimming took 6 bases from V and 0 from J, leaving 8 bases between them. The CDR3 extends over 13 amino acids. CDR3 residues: CASSDGTNYGYTF. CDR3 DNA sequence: TGTGCCAGCAGCGACGGGACTAACTATGGCTACACCTTC.

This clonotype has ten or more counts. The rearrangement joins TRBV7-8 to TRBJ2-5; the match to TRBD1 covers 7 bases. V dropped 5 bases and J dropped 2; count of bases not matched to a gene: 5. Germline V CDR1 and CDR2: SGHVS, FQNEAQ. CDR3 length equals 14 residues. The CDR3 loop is CASSDGTAQETQYF. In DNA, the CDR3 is TGTGCCAGCAGCGATGGGACAGCACAAGAGACCCAGTACTTC. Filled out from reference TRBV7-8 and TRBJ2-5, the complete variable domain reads GAGVSQSPRYKVAKRGQDVALRCDPISGHVSLFWYQQALGQGPEFLTYFQNEAQLDKSGLPSDRFFAERPEGSVSTLKIQRTQQEDSAVYLCASSDGTAQETQYFGPGTRLLVL.

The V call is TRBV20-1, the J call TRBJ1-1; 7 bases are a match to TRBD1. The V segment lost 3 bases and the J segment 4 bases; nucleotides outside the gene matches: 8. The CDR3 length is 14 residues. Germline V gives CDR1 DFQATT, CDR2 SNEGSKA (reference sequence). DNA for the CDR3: TGCAGTGCTAGGGGCAACAGGGGAAGCACTGAAGCTTTCTTT. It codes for CSARGNRGSTEAFF.

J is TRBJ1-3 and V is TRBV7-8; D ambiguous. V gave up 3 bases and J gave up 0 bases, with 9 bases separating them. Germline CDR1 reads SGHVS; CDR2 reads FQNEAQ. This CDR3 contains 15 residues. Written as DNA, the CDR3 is TGTGCCAGCAGCTTTCTCGGGAGCTCTGGAAACACCATATATTTT. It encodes CASSFLGSSGNTIYF.

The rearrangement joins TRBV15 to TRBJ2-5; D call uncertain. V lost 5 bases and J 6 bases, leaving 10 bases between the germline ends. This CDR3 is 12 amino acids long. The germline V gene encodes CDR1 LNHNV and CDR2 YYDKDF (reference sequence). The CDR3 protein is CATSRIRQTQYF. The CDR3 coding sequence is TGTGCCACCAGCCGTATTAGGCAGACCCAGTACTTC. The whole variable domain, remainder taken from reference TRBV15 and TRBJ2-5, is DAMVIQNPRYQVTQFGKPVTLSCSQTLNHNVMYWYQQKSSQAPKLLFHYYDKDFNNEADTPDNFQSRRPNTSFCFLDIRSPGLGDTAMYLCATSRIRQTQYFGPGTRLLVL.

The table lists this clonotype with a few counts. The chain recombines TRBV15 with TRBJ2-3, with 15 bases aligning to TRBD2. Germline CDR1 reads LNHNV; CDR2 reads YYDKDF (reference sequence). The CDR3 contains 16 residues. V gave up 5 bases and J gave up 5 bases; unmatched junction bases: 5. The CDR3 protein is CATSQRGLAGGDTQYF. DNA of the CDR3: TGTGCCACCAGCCAGAGGGGACTAGCGGGAGGAGATACGCAGTATTTT.

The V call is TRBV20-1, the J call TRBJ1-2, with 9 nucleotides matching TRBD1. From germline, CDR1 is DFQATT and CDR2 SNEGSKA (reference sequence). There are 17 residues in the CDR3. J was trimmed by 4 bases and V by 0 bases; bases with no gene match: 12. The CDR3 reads CSARDRYRGRIIYGYTF. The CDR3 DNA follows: TGCAGTGCTAGAGATCGGTACAGGGGGCGCATCATCTATGGCTACACCTTC.

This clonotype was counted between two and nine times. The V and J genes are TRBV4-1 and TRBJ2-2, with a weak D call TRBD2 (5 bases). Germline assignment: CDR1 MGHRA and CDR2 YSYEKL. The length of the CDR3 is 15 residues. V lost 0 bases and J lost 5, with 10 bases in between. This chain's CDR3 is CASSQEGVRTGELFF. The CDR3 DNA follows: TGCGCCAGCAGCCAAGAGGGAGTTAGGACCGGGGAGCTGTTTTTT.

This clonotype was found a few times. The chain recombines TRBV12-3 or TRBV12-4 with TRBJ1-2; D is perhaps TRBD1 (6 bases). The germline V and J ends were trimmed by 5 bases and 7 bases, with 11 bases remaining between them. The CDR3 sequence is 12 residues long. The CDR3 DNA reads TGTGCCAGCAGTCGGAGGGACATTGGCTACACCTTC. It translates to CASSRRDIGYTF.

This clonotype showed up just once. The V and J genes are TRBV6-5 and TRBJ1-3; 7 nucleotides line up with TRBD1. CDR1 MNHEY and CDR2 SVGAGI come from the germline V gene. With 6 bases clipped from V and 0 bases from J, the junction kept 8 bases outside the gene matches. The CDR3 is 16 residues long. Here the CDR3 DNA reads TGTGCCAGCAGCCTACGAGGGGGCATCTCTGGAAACACCATATATTTT. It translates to CASSLRGGISGNTIYF.